The 30 T cell receptor beta chains in this list originate from one sample, sequenced in a study of early T cells in non-severe SARS-CoV-2 infection. TCRdb analysed the 5' RACE reads with MiXCR anew, one entry per CDR3 protein. Of around 34,000 distinct CDR3 sequences listed, roughly 4.4% are singletons. The sequenced sample consisted of whole blood. Receptors were obtained from an adult who was a healthcare worker with PCR-confirmed SARS-CoV-2 infection or an uninfected control (not recorded which).

This clonotype was observed at least ten times. The chain links TRBV7-6 to TRBJ1-2, with a possible D match to TRBD1 (6 bases). The CDR3 is 16 residues long. Germline V lookup: CDR1 SGHVS, CDR2 FNYEAQ. V lost 2 bases to trimming and J lost 4 bases, with 17 bases between them. CDR3 region: CASSLPGEGESYGYTF. The CDR3, as DNA: TGTGCCAGCAGCTTACCAGGGGAGGGGGAAAGCTATGGCTACACCTTC.

In its sample, this clonotype was seen many times. This chain joins TRBV30 and TRBJ1-6; D may be TRBD1 (5 bases). V lost 8 bases, J lost 7 bases, and 15 bases lay in between. The CDR3 extends over 13 amino acids. Per the germline V gene, CDR1 is GTSNPN and CDR2 is SVGIG (reference sequence). In DNA, the CDR3 is TGTGCCACTAACCGGGACCCAAATTCACCCCTCCACTTT. It encodes CATNRDPNSPLHF.

This clonotype occurred many times. The V and J genes are TRBV7-2 and TRBJ2-5, with 11 nucleotides matching TRBD2. The germline V gene encodes CDR1 SGHTA and CDR2 FQGNSA. Trimming took 2 bases from V and 5 from J; bases not matched to a gene: 4. The CDR3 contains 15 residues. CDR3 residues: CASSLLAGGRETQYF. DNA for the CDR3: TGTGCCAGCAGCTTATTAGCGGGGGGGCGCGAGACCCAGTACTTC.

This clonotype was picked up many times. V is TRBV11-2 and J is TRBJ2-6; weak D call: TRBD1 (6 bases). This CDR3 is built from 16 residues. Germline V gene lookup returns CDR1 SGHAT and CDR2 FQNNGV. Trimming pared 4 bases from V and 12 bases from J, leaving 22 bases between. The CDR3, as DNA: TGTGCCAGCAGCTCTTTCACCACCGGGACATCGCCCGTCCTGACTTTC. Translated: CASSSFTTGTSPVLTF.

This chain links TRBV28 with TRBJ2-2; 8 bases are shared with TRBD2. Germline trimming cut 3 bases from V and 1 base from J; bases unmatched to any gene: 1. Germline V lookup: CDR1 MDHEN, CDR2 SYDVKM. The CDR3 loop spans 15 amino acids. The CDR3 here is CASSLLAGNTGELFF. CDR3 nucleotide sequence: TGTGCCAGCAGTTTGCTAGCGGGGAACACCGGGGAGCTGTTTTTT.

The genes are TRBV6-6 and TRBJ2-2; possible D gene TRBD2, 5 bases. The germline V gene has CDR1 MNHNY and CDR2 SVGAGI (reference sequence). Trimming removed 6 bases at V and 1 base at J, with 15 bases between. The CDR3 sequence is 16 residues long. CDR3 in amino acids: CASRSGNSVNTGELFF. Here the CDR3 DNA reads TGTGCCAGCAGATCCGGGAATTCGGTGAACACCGGGGAGCTGTTTTTT.

The chain joins TRBV12-3 or TRBV12-4 to TRBJ2-1; no clear D. Trimming removed 7 bases from V and 4 bases from J, with 5 bases in between. The CDR3 totals 11 residues. The CDR3 region is CASTSYNEQFF. For the CDR3, the DNA is TGTGCCAGCACCTCTTACAATGAGCAGTTCTTC.

J is TRBJ1-1 and V is TRBV5-4; maybe TRBD1 (6 bases). V was pared by 4 bases and J by 6 bases, with 10 bases between. CDR1 SGHNT and CDR2 YYREEE come from the germline V gene (reference sequence). The length of the CDR3 is 12 residues. DNA of the CDR3: TGTGCCAGCAGCGGAGGGGGACCTGAAGCTTTCTTT. It yields the protein CASSGGGPEAFF.

This clonotype has ten or more counts. This chain uses TRBV30 with TRBJ1-5; 7 bases align to TRBD1. Per the germline V gene, CDR1 is GTSNPN and CDR2 is SVGIG (reference sequence). There are 14 residues in the CDR3. J lost 6 bases, V lost 1 base, and 6 bases had no gene match. CDR3 sequence: CAWSGQGIGQPQHF. The DNA of the CDR3 is TGTGCCTGGAGTGGACAGGGTATAGGTCAGCCCCAGCATTTT.

This clonotype was found many times. The gene calls are TRBV2 and TRBJ2-1; TRBD2 is a possible D gene (5 bases). V was cut by 4 bases and J by 2 bases, with 12 bases left in between. Germline CDR1 and CDR2: SNHLY and FYNNEI. The CDR3 covers 15 residues. The DNA for the CDR3 is TGTGCCAGCAGTGTCCGAGGGTTTACCTACAATGAGCAGTTCTTC. Protein product: CASSVRGFTYNEQFF.

This clonotype was counted many times. The V and J genes are TRBV29-1 and TRBJ2-5, with 7 bases lining up with TRBD1. The junction had 6 bases not matched to a gene; V was cut back by 4 bases and J by 4 bases. From germline, CDR1 is SQVTM and CDR2 ANQGSEA. CDR3 size: 13 residues. The CDR3: CSVVRDRRETQYF. In DNA form, the CDR3 reads TGCAGCGTTGTGAGGGACAGACGAGAGACCCAGTACTTC.

Relative to its sample, this clonotype is medium-sized. V is TRBV5-1 and J is TRBJ2-1, with D perhaps TRBD1 (5 bases). The CDR3 is made up of 14 amino acids. The ends were cut back, 1 base at V and 6 bases at J, with 11 bases in the middle. The germline V gene has CDR1 SGHRS and CDR2 YFSETQ. The CDR3 spells CASSLSQGFNEQFF. Written as DNA, the CDR3 is TGCGCCAGCAGCTTGAGTCAGGGTTTCAATGAGCAGTTCTTC.

This clonotype was counted at least ten times. V and J are TRBV29-1 and TRBJ2-3; TRBD1 aligns across 8 bases. The junction had 4 bases not matched to a gene; V was cut back by 3 bases and J by 8 bases. Per the germline V gene, CDR1 is SQVTM and CDR2 is ANQGSEA. This CDR3 comprises 12 residues. The CDR3 region has the DNA TGCAGCGTTGAGGCAGGGGGCATTACGCAGTATTTT. Its translation: CSVEAGGITQYF.

The chain couples TRBV27 to TRBJ1-2; no firm D call. The CDR3 consists of 16 residues. In germline, CDR1 is MNHEY, CDR2 SMNVEV (reference sequence). The germline V and J ends were trimmed by 7 bases and 0 bases, with 18 bases remaining between them. The CDR3 protein is CASTPLPGVSNYGYTF. The CDR3 region has the DNA TGTGCCAGCACCCCTTTGCCTGGCGTCTCTAACTATGGCTACACCTTC.

This clonotype was seen many times. The rearrangement joins TRBV5-1 to TRBJ2-2; 9 positions match TRBD2. Per germline, CDR1 SGHRS and CDR2 YFSETQ. The CDR3 extends over 14 amino acids. J gave up 4 bases and V 4 bases, and 2 bases lay outside the gene matches. The DNA for the CDR3 is TGCGCCAGCAGCGGGACTAGCATCACCGGGGAGCTGTTTTTT. Translated, it gives CASSGTSITGELFF.

This clonotype showed up just a few times. The V and J genes are TRBV20-1 and TRBJ2-2, with a tentative D call TRBD2 (7 bases). CDR3 size: 14 residues. In germline, CDR1 is DFQATT, CDR2 SNEGSKA (reference sequence). With 2 bases removed from V and 4 bases from J, the gap between germline ends came to 11 bases. The CDR3 reads CSARRGGATGELFF. The DNA of the CDR3 is TGCAGTGCTAGACGTGGGGGGGCCACCGGGGAGCTGTTTTTT.

The chain carries TRBV27 and TRBJ1-1, with D possibly matching TRBD1 (5 bases). Looked up from germline, CDR1 is MNHEY and CDR2 is SMNVEV (reference sequence). This CDR3 has 17 residues. V gave up 8 bases and J gave up 0 bases, with 22 bases separating them. The CDR3 sequence is CASGKIGPGQMNTEAFF. For the CDR3, the DNA is TGTGCCAGCGGAAAAATAGGACCGGGGCAGATGAACACTGAAGCTTTCTTT.

This clonotype was counted a few times. This chain links TRBV3-1 with TRBJ1-1; D uncertain. Germline assignment: CDR1 LGHDT and CDR2 YNNKEL (reference sequence). Trimming pared 0 bases from V and 1 base from J, leaving 6 bases between. This CDR3 contains 14 residues. The CDR3 DNA is TGTGCCAGCAGCCAAGATTCCGGGAACACTGAAGCTTTCTTT. Residues: CASSQDSGNTEAFF.

This clonotype was detected many times. An end of the junction differs from the germline gene, which may be a read error. V and J are TRBV20-1 and TRBJ2-1; 11 bases are a match to TRBD2. CDR3 length: 12 residues. Germline V gives CDR1 DFQATT, CDR2 SNEGSKA (reference sequence). CDR3 DNA sequence: TGCAGTGCTAGTTTAGCGGGGGGGCCGCCGATCTTC. Amino acids: CSASLAGGPPIF.

There are a few counts of this clonotype. The chain combines TRBV30 with TRBJ2-3; D perhaps matches TRBD1 (6 bases). This CDR3 contains 13 residues. Germline CDR1 and CDR2: GTSNPN and SVGIG (reference sequence). Trimming left V 4 bases short and J 1 base short, with 9 bases between. Here the CDR3 reads CAWKTGGTDTQYF. For the CDR3, the DNA is TGTGCCTGGAAGACAGGAGGCACAGATACGCAGTATTTT.

This clonotype occurred many times. The genes are TRBV6-2 or TRBV6-3 and TRBJ1-2; D is uncertain. In germline, CDR1 is MNHEY, CDR2 SVGEGT. The CDR3 contains 11 residues. The V end lost 6 bases, the J end lost 2 bases, and 4 bases lay between the germline ends. The CDR3 protein is CASRKNYGYTF. CDR3 bases: TGTGCCAGCAGGAAGAACTATGGCTACACCTTC.

The chain uses TRBV5-4 and TRBJ2-5; D not certain. The CDR3 loop spans 13 amino acids. Trimming took off 4 bases at V and 5 bases at J, with 12 bases between the two ends. CDR1 is SGHNT, CDR2 YYREEE, per germline (reference sequence). The DNA of the CDR3 is TGTGCCAGCAGCCTCGCCCCAGCGGAGACCCAGTACTTC. Translated, it gives CASSLAPAETQYF.

There are many counts of this clonotype. The chain carries TRBV7-2 and TRBJ2-6; a weak D match, TRBD1 (6 bases). The CDR3 is 14 residues long. The germline gives CDR1 SGHTA, CDR2 FQGNSA. V was shortened by 4 bases and J by 7 bases, with 11 bases between the two germline ends. This CDR3 is CASSSAGTANVLTF. The CDR3 bases are TGTGCCAGCAGCTCCGCCGGGACAGCCAACGTCCTGACTTTC.

This clonotype was counted ten times or more. The rearrangement uses TRBV20-1 and TRBJ2-1; D is ambiguous. Germline V lookup: CDR1 DFQATT, CDR2 SNEGSKA (reference sequence). V dropped 6 bases and J dropped 3 bases, with 6 bases sitting between them. The CDR3 has 11 residues. CDR3 loop: CSAPIYNEQFF. The CDR3 DNA follows: TGCAGTGCGCCGATCTACAATGAGCAGTTCTTC.

At least ten counts were recorded for this clonotype. V gene TRBV2 combines with J gene TRBJ2-5; D not certain. With 7 bases removed from V and 5 bases from J, the gap between germline ends came to 8 bases. Per the germline V gene, CDR1 is SNHLY and CDR2 is FYNNEI. CDR3 size: 11 residues. The CDR3 DNA reads TGTGCCAGCACGGGTGGTGAGACCCAGTACTTC. Its protein product is CASTGGETQYF.

The table lists this clonotype with many counts. The rearrangement uses TRBV19 and TRBJ1-5, with no clear D. Germline CDR1 LNHDA, CDR2 SQIVND (reference sequence). The CDR3 extends over 11 amino acids. V was pared by 7 bases and J by 1 base, with 2 bases between. The CDR3 protein is CASISNQPQHF. The CDR3, as DNA: TGTGCCAGTATCAGCAATCAGCCCCAGCATTTT. The full variable domain, completed using reference TRBV19 and TRBJ1-5, is DGGITQSPKYLFRKEGQNVTLSCEQNLNHDAMYWYRQDPGQGLRLIYYSQIVNDFQKGDIAEGYSVSREKKESFPLTVTSAQKNPTAFYLCASISNQPQHFGDGTRLSIL.

This clonotype has at least ten counts. The V gene is TRBV29-1, the J gene TRBJ1-1; D is uncertain. Germline V lookup: CDR1 SQVTM, CDR2 ANQGSEA. The V end was cut by 6 bases, the J end by 2 bases, with 7 bases between. The CDR3 covers 11 residues. CDR3 sequence (DNA): TGCAGCGTAAGCCGCAACACTGAAGCTTTCTTT. Protein product: CSVSRNTEAFF.

This clonotype was recorded at least ten times. The genes are TRBV4-1 and TRBJ2-7; D is possibly TRBD2 (6 bases). The CDR3 loop spans 16 amino acids. In germline, CDR1 is MGHRA, CDR2 YSYEKL. Trimming removed 4 bases from V and 9 bases from J, with 25 bases in between. The CDR3 here is CASSRLPGTVGQRQYF. CDR3 DNA sequence: TGCGCCAGCAGCCGTCTACCCGGGACTGTGGGCCAGAGGCAGTACTTC.

Sample share makes this clonotype medium-sized (0.01 to 0.1%). The chain combines TRBV12-3 or TRBV12-4 with TRBJ1-1, with 10 bases matching TRBD1. The length of the CDR3 is 15 residues. Trimming removed 5 bases from V and 6 bases from J; junction bases left unmatched: 9. The CDR3 is CASSRPGQGWAEAFF. CDR3 nucleotide sequence: TGTGCCAGCAGTCGACCGGGACAGGGGTGGGCTGAAGCTTTCTTT.

The chain recombines TRBV20-1 with TRBJ2-1; 11 bases are shared with TRBD2. The trim removed 4 bases at V and 9 bases at J, leaving 8 bases unmatched. Germline V lookup: CDR1 DFQATT, CDR2 SNEGSKA (reference sequence). The CDR3 has 14 amino acids. DNA for the CDR3: TGCAGTGCTACGATAGCGGGGGGGCAGTTTGAGCAGTTCTTC. As protein: CSATIAGGQFEQFF.